A single sample is the source of the 14 T cell receptor beta chains below, sequenced in a study of cytomegalovirus exposure and HLA in healthy donors. Primers for the PCR totalled 60 Vbeta and 13 Jbeta. TCRdb's copy holds only in-frame clones and misses some; the assay was immunoSEQ multiplex PCR. Found here are about 120,000 clones, around 84% of them singletons; the top ten hold 3.3%. Material for sequencing was PBMCs. The receptor source for this set is a woman younger than 45 in good health and CMV-seropositive.

The chain has TRBV14 and TRBJ2-1; tentative D call: TRBD2 (6 bases). The germline V gene encodes CDR1 SGHDN and CDR2 FVKESK. V was pared by 4 bases and J by 12 bases, with 19 bases between. There are 14 residues in the CDR3. In nucleotides, the CDR3 is TGTGCCAGCAGCCGTAGCGGAGGGGTCGGGGGGCAGTTCTTC. This gives the protein CASSRSGGVGGQFF.

J is TRBJ2-5 and V is TRBV18; 7 nucleotides match TRBD2. The J segment lost 0 bases and the V segment lost 4 bases, leaving 5 bases of the junction unmatched. Per germline, CDR1 KGHSH and CDR2 LQKENI. The CDR3 has 15 amino acids. As DNA, the CDR3 is TGTGCCAGCTCACTTTCGGGGGGTTACCAAGAGACCCAGTACTTC. Translated, it gives CASSLSGGYQETQYF.

This chain joins TRBV15 and TRBJ1-5; 7 bases map to TRBD1. Germline V CDR1 and CDR2: LNHNV, YYDKDF (reference sequence). There are 15 residues in the CDR3. The ends lost 8 bases at V and 2 bases at J; junction bases unmatched: 9. Here the CDR3 DNA reads TGTGCCACCGCACAGGGGTTTTCGGGCAATCAGCCCCAGCATTTT. This gives the protein CATAQGFSGNQPQHF. Filled out from reference TRBV15 and TRBJ1-5, the complete variable domain reads DAMVIQNPRYQVTQFGKPVTLSCSQTLNHNVMYWYQQKSSQAPKLLFHYYDKDFNNEADTPDNFQSRRPNTSFCFLDIRSPGLGDTAMYLCATAQGFSGNQPQHFGDGTRLSIL.

V is TRBV5-4 and J is TRBJ2-7; 13 bases map to TRBD2. The junction had 4 bases not matched to a gene; V was cut back by 4 bases and J by 6 bases. The germline V gene has CDR1 SGHNT and CDR2 YYREEE (reference sequence). The CDR3 has 14 amino acids. The CDR3 region is CASSQTSGGSEQYF. CDR3 coding DNA: TGTGCCAGCAGCCAGACTAGCGGGGGGAGCGAGCAGTACTTC.

The genes are TRBV6-1 and TRBJ2-5; maybe TRBD2 (5 bases). The J call could be wrong; TRBJ2-7 is a better fit for the DNA end. The length of the CDR3 is 17 residues. Germline V gives CDR1 MNHNS, CDR2 SASEGT. This CDR3 is CASSASDRGYGDYEQYF. The CDR3 bases are TGTGCCAGCAGTGCTTCCGACCGAGGGTACGGGGACTACGAGCAGTACTTC.

The chain carries TRBV5-4 and TRBJ2-1; TRBD1 is a possible D gene (7 bases). V lost 3 bases to trimming and J lost 5 bases, with 12 bases between them. The CDR3 contains 14 residues. Germline assignment: CDR1 SGHNT and CDR2 YYREEE (reference sequence). The CDR3 loop is CASSSPRGDNEQFF. DNA for the CDR3: TGTGCCAGCAGCTCTCCCAGGGGGGACAATGAGCAGTTCTTC.

V and J are TRBV2 and TRBJ2-1; a possible D gene is TRBD1 (7 bases). Trimming cost V 4 bases and J 9 bases, with 16 bases left between them. Germline V gene sequence: CDR1 SNHLY, CDR2 FYNNEI. The CDR3 contains 14 residues. The CDR3 coding sequence is TGTGCCAGCAGTGCTGGGACAGTGGGGGGTGAGCAGTTCTTC. Encoded protein: CASSAGTVGGEQFF.

The chain is built from TRBV11-2 and TRBJ1-4; D uncertain. The CDR3 consists of 12 residues. From germline, CDR1 is SGHAT and CDR2 FQNNGV. The V and J ends lost 2 bases and 10 bases respectively, with 8 bases between them. DNA of the CDR3: TGTGCCAGCAGCTTACCTGGAGGAAAACTGTTTTTT. It translates to CASSLPGGKLFF.

CDR3 amino acids: CASSQDWTGVGDTQYF. The CDR3, as DNA: TGCGCCAGCAGCCAAGACTGGACAGGGGTAGGCGATACGCAGTATTTT. V is TRBV4-3 and J is TRBJ2-3; 9 positions agree with TRBD1. This CDR3 spans 16 amino acids. Germline trimming cut 0 bases from V and 6 bases from J; bases unmatched to any gene: 7. The germline V gene encodes CDR1 LGHNA and CDR2 YSLEER.

This sequence joins TRBV7-9 and TRBJ2-3; tentatively, D is TRBD1 (5 bases). V dropped 5 bases and J dropped 2 bases, with 14 bases sitting between them. CDR3 length equals 15 residues. In germline, CDR1 is SEHNR, CDR2 FQNEAQ (reference sequence). The CDR3 sequence is CASSRRLGDTDTQYF. CDR3 in DNA: TGTGCCAGCAGCCGACGGCTAGGGGACACAGATACGCAGTATTTT.

V and J are TRBV4-2 and TRBJ1-4; possible D gene TRBD1, 6 bases. The V and J ends lost 0 bases and 5 bases respectively, with 10 bases between them. Germline lookup yields CDR1 LGHNA and CDR2 YNFKEQ. CDR3 size: 15 residues. CDR3: CASSQEGGVNEKLFF. CDR3 sequence (DNA): TGTGCCAGCAGCCAAGAAGGGGGTGTCAATGAAAAACTGTTTTTT.

The genes are TRBV5-1 and TRBJ2-3; TRBD2 matches 7 bases. The CDR3 spans 15 residues. Per germline, CDR1 SGHRS and CDR2 YFSETQ. Trimming took 4 bases from V and 2 from J; bases not matched to a gene: 7. The CDR3 nucleotides read TGCGCCAGCAGCCTCGGCGGGGGTTACACAGATACGCAGTATTTT. It yields the protein CASSLGGGYTDTQYF.

This clone was seen only once. The CDR3 sequence is CASSLWGGNEKLFF. In DNA, the CDR3 is TGTGCCAGCAGTTTATGGGGGGGGAATGAAAAACTGTTTTTT. This rearrangement joins TRBV27 to TRBJ1-4, with TRBD1 as a possible D gene (5 bases). There are 14 residues in the CDR3. The germline CDR1 and CDR2 sequences are MNHEY and SMNVEV (reference sequence). The V and J ends lost 1 base and 5 bases respectively, with 8 bases between them.

This chain uses TRBV7-2 with TRBJ1-2; D is unclear. Trimming took off 5 bases at V and 4 bases at J, with 11 bases between the two ends. The CDR3 length is 13 residues. Germline values: CDR1 SGHTA, CDR2 FQGNSA. The CDR3 region has the DNA TGTGCCAGCAGCAAGCGGGATATCTATGGCTACACCTTC. Its translation: CASSKRDIYGYTF. Full variable domain (rest looked up from reference TRBV7-2 and TRBJ1-2): GAGVSQSPSNKVTEKGKDVELRCDPISGHTALYWYRQSLGQGLEFLIYFQGNSAPDKSGLPSDRFSAERTGGSVSTLTIQRTQQEDSAVYLCASSKRDIYGYTFGSGTRLTVV.